The sequence of this T cell receptor beta chain was determined in a study of tumor and adjacent non-tumor tissue in lung cancer (dated by TCRdb to between 2018 and 2020). Study-wide context: Of the cohort, eleven to twelve patients had adenocarcinoma, 2 had squamous cell carcinoma and 1 had small cell lung cancer. Over 25 paired specimens, one tumor and one normal lung sample per patient, were profiled by TCRbeta CDR3 sequencing. Using bulk TCRbeta repertoires from 15 lung cancer patients, the study set lung tumor tissue side by side with matched distant non-tumor lung tissue. Ages among the roughly 15 patients ranged from roughly 31 to 76 years, there were 10 or so men and 5 women, and disease was at TNM stage I to III. Sequencing generated a total of more than 95 million productive TCRbeta reads, averaging roughly 4.2 million reads per sample.

The research as a whole found: In normal lung, the top 100 clones accounted for a significantly larger cumulative share of the repertoire than in tumor tissue. Peripheral blood was not sequenced, so blood TCRbeta repertoires were not examined in the lung cancer patients of the study. Only around 15 patients were included in the cohort, and the need for larger samples and more detailed clinical data was noted by the authors. The methods do not name the sequencing platform or mention unique molecular identifiers. TCR diversity was significantly higher in younger patients, and greater tumor TCR diversity was associated with shorter overall survival and shorter disease-free survival. Tumor tissue showed significantly higher TCR diversity (inverse Simpson) than normal lung tissue, at around 460 vs 160 (P = 0.0075, Mann-Whitney U test).

RNA was extracted from bulk unsorted tissue and checked for quality with a NanoDrop ND-1000 and an Agilent 2100. Donors were newly diagnosed lung cancer patients admitted for thoracic surgery in China between August and November 2014, without prior chemotherapy. The study excluded patients who had received radiotherapy or chemotherapy before or who had another cancer at the same time. Pieces of surgical tissue measuring about 1-2 cm3 were kept in RNAlater solution and held at -80 degrees C until needed. Libraries were prepared through multiplex PCR. The run used an Illumina HiSeq 2500. Following protocols modified from ARM-PCR, the researchers constructed TCRbeta libraries through three rounds of nested PCR with primers (Table S4). PCR products of 200-500 bp were gel-excised and purified with the QIAquick gel extraction kit before sequencing. The published analysis was carried out like this. Trimmomatic was used to clean the reads, FLASH was used to merge the reads into complete CDR3 sequences, and MiTCR was used to assign the reads to V(D)J germline segments. VDJtools was used to compute clonal diversity as the inverse Simpson's index. In-frame sequences without a premature stop codon were defined as productive reads. TCRdb took the public reads, trimmed them with fastp at Q25, ran MiXCR for clone calling and kept in-frame beta chains. All rows with the same CDR3 protein become a single entry with the most common DNA and genes. For this entry, the V and J calls and clone size follow TCRdb and not the study's own pipeline. Present in this sample are fewer than 120,000 distinct CDR3 sequences, 75% to 90% of which were seen just once. 22% of the sample is taken by the ten largest.

CDR3 length: 14 amino acids, cysteine to phenylalanine. The kept DNA is CDR3 alone, 42 bases in frame from the first base. CDR1 and CDR2, looked up from the germline V gene, are MNHEY and SVGEGT. On this clonotype: The antigen it recognizes is unknown. At one boundary the junction diverges from the germline segment, which might be a read error.

The sequencing input was lung tumor tissue. The receptor comes from a man between 65 and 85 years old with non-small cell lung cancer. Recombination connected TRBV6-2 or TRBV6-3 to TRBJ2-2; 5 matching bases give a weak D call of TRBD2. CDR3 loop: CASTGLRNTGELLF. The bases read TGTGCCAGCACTGGACTCCGGAACACCGGGGAGTTGTTATTT.